The present T cell receptor beta chain was sequenced within a study of CD8 T cells in ankylosing spondylitis. Regarding the study as a whole: What appeared characteristic of ankylosing spondylitis blood was a TCR beta motif of about eight highly homologous variants. Earlier work had already found some motif variants in reactive arthritis synovial fluid and blood.

Regarding this clonotype: Its specificity is unknown.

TCRdb ran MiXCR on the 5' RACE reads and lists one entry per CDR3 protein. Seen here are some 220,000 distinct CDR3 sequences, 7.3% observed once, and the top ten hold approximately 15%. The ends were cut back, 2 bases at V and 2 bases at J, with 12 bases in the middle. The germline CDR1 and CDR2 sequences are LNHDA and SQIVND (reference sequence). The CDR3 is 15 amino acids. The V and J genes are TRBV19 and TRBJ1-1; D is unresolved. Sequencing input: blood, either unsorted or a sorted T cell fraction (not recorded which). This sequence was found in a male donor with ankylosing spondylitis. The DNA of the CDR3 is TGTGCCAGTAGTATAAAGGGCTTTCGAAACACTGAAGCTTTCTTT. Translating gives CASSIKGFRNTEAFF.